This T cell receptor (beta chain) is from a study of T cell responses to AZD1222 COVID-19 vaccine. Concerning this clone: Its cognate antigen is unknown. The same CDR3 also results from other DNA sequences found in this sample.

Study outcomes and limitations: Females outnumbered males among donors, who were mostly white British; clonal diversity was possibly underestimated. Spike-specific TCR depth and breadth grew after two AZD1222 doses. Repertoire collection took place solely once the T cell response had peaked.

Generated by immunoSEQ multiplex PCR, the TCRdb table keeps only in-frame clones and is missing some. The data show about 110,000 clones, approximately 89% seen once. Germline CDR1 and CDR2: SNHLY and FYNNEI. Trimming left V 6 bases short and J 4 bases short, with 4 bases between. The CDR3 loop spans 11 amino acids. The source of this sequence is an adult in good health. This specimen consisted of peripheral blood, obtained on day 0 of AZD1222 vaccination. This chain uses TRBV2 with TRBJ2-1; D is undetermined. The CDR3 DNA reads as TGTGCCAGCAGCCCATACAATGAGCAGTTCTTC. Residues: CASSPYNEQFF.